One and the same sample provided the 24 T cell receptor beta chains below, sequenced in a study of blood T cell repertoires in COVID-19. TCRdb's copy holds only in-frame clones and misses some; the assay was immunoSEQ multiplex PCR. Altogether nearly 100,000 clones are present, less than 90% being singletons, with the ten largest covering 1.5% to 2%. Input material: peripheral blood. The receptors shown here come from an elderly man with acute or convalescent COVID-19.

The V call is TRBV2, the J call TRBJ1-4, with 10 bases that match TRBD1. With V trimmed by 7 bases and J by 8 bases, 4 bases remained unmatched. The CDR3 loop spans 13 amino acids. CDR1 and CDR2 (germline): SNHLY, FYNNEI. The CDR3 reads CASMKDRGEKLFF. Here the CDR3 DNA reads TGTGCCAGCATGAAGGACAGGGGGGAAAAACTGTTTTTT.

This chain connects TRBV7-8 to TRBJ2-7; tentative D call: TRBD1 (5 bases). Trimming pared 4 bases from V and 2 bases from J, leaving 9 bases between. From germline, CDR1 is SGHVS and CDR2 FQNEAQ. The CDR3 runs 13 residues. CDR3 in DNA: TGTGCCAGCAGCTGGACACGTACCTACGAGCAGTACTTC. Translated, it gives CASSWTRTYEQYF.

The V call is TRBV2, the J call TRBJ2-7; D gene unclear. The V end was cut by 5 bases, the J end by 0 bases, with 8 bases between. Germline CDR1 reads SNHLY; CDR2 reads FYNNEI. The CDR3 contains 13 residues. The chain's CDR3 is CASSYTISYEQYF. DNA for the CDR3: TGTGCCAGCAGTTATACTATCTCCTACGAGCAGTACTTC.

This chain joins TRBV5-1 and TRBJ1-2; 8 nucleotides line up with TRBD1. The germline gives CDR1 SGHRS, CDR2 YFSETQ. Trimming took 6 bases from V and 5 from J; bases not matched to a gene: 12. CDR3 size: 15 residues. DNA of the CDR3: TGCGCCAGCACCCCGGTGGCAGGGGGCGGATATGGCTACACCTTC. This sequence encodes CASTPVAGGGYGYTF.

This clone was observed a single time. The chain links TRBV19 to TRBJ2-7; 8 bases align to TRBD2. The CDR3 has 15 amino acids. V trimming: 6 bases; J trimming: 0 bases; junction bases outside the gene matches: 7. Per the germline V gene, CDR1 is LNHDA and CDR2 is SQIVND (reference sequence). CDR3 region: CASSRGGDLSYEQYF. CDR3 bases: TGTGCCAGTAGCCGGGGGGGGGACCTCTCCTACGAGCAGTACTTC.

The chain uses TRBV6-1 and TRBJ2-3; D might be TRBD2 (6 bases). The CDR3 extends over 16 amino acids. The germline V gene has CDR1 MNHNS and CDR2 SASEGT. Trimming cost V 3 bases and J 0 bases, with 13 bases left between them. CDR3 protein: CASSDFTSTSTDTQYF. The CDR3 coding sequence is TGTGCCAGCAGTGATTTTACTAGCACAAGCACAGATACGCAGTATTTT.

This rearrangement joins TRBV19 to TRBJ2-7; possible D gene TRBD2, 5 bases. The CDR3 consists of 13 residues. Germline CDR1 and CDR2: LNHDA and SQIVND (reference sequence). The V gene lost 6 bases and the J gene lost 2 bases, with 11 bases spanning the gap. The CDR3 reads CASSPYGAYEQYF. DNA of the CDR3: TGTGCCAGTAGCCCCTACGGGGCCTACGAGCAGTACTTC. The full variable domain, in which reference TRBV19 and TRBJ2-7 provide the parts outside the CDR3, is DGGITQSPKYLFRKEGQNVTLSCEQNLNHDAMYWYRQDPGQGLRLIYYSQIVNDFQKGDIAEGYSVSREKKESFPLTVTSAQKNPTAFYLCASSPYGAYEQYFGPGTRLTVT.

The CDR3 DNA reads as TGTGCCAGCACCCCAAGAGGGAGGAACACTGAAGCTTTCTTT. Its protein product is CASTPRGRNTEAFF. The V and J genes are TRBV6-9 and TRBJ1-1; D ambiguous. This CDR3 is built from 14 residues. Germline values: CDR1 MNHGY, CDR2 SVAAGI. The germline V and J ends were trimmed by 7 bases and 1 base, with 13 bases remaining between them.

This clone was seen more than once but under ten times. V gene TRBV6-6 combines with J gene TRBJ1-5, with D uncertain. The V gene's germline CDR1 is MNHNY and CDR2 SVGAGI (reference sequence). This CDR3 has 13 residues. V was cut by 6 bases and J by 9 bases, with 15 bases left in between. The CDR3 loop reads CASRLGSELPQHF. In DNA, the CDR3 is TGTGCCAGCAGGTTGGGCAGTGAATTGCCCCAGCATTTT.

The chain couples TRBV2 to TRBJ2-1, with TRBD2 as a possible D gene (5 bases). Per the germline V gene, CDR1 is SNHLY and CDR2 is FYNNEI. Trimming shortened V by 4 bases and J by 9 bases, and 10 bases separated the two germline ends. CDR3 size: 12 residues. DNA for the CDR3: TGTGCCAGCAGTGGTCTAGCTGGTGAGCAGTTCTTC. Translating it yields CASSGLAGEQFF.

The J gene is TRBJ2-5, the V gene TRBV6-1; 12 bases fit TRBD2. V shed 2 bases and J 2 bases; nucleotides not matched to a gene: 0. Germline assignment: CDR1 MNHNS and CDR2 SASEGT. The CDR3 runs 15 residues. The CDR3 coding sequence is TGTGCCAGCAGTGAACTAGCGGGAGGGCAAGAGACCCAGTACTTC. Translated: CASSELAGGQETQYF.

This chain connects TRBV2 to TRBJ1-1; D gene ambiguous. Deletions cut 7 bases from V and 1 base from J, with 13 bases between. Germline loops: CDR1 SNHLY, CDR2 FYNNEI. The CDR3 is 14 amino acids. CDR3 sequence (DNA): TGTGCCAGCATAGAAGCAGGAGGGAACACTGAAGCTTTCTTT. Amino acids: CASIEAGGNTEAFF. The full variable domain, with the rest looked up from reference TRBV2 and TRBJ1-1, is EPEVTQTPSHQVTQMGQEVILRCVPISNHLYFYWYRQILGQKVEFLVSFYNNEISEKSEIFDDQFSVERPDGSNFTLKIRSTKLEDSAMYFCASIEAGGNTEAFFGQGTRLTVV.

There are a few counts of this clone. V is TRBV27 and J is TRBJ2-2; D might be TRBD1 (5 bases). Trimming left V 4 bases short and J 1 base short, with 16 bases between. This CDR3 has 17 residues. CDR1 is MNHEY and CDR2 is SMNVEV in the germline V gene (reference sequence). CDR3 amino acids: CASSSAIGVGNTGELFF. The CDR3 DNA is TGTGCCAGCAGTTCTGCCATAGGGGTGGGGAACACCGGGGAGCTGTTTTTT.

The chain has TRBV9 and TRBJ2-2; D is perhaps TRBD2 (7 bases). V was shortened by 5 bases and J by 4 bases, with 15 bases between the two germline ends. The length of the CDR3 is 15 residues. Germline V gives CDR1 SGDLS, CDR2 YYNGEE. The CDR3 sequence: CASSAVGGPTGELFF. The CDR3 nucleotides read TGTGCCAGCAGTGCAGTCGGGGGGCCCACCGGGGAGCTGTTTTTT.

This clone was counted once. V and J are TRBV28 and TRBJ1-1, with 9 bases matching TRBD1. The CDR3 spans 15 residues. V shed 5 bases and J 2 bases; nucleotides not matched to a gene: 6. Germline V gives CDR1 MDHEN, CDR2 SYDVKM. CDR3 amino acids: CASSKDRGVNTEAFF. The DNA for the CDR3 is TGTGCCAGCAGTAAAGACAGGGGGGTTAACACTGAAGCTTTCTTT.

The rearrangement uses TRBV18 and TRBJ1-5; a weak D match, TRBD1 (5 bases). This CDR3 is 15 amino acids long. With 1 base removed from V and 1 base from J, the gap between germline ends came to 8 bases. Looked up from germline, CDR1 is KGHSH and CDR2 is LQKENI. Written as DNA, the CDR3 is TGTGCCAGCTCACCACGGGAGGGGAGCAATCAGCCCCAGCATTTT. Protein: CASSPREGSNQPQHF.

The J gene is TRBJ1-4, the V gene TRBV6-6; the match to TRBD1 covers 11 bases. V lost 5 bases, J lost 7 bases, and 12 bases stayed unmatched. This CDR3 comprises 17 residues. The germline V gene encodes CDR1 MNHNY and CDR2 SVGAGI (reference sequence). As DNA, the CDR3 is TGTGCCAGCAGTCCATGGACAGGGGGCGCGATCGGTGAAAAACTGTTTTTT. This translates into CASSPWTGGAIGEKLFF.

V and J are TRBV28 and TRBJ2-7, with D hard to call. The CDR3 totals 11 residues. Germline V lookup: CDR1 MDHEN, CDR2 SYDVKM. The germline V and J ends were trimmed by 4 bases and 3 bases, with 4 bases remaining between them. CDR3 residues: CASSSFYEQYF. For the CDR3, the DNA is TGTGCCAGCAGTTCCTTCTACGAGCAGTACTTC.

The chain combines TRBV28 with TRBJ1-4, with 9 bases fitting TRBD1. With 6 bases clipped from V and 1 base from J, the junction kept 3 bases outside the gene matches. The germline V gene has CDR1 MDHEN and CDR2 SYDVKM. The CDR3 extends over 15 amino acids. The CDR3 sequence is CASRTGGLTNEKLFF. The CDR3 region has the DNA TGTGCCAGCAGGACAGGGGGTTTAACTAATGAAAAACTGTTTTTT.

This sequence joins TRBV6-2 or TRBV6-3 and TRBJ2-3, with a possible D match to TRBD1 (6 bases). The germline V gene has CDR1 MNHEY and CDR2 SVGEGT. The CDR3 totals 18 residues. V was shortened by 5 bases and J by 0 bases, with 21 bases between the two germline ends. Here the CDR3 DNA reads TGTGCCAGCAGTAGATACGGACAGTGGGCGACTAGCACAGATACGCAGTATTTT. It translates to CASSRYGQWATSTDTQYF.

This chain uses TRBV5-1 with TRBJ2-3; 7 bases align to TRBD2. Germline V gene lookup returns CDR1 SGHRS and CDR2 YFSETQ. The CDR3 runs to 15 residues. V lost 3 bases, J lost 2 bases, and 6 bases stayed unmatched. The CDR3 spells CASSSPAGTTDTQYF. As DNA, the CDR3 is TGCGCCAGCAGCTCACCAGCGGGGACCACAGATACGCAGTATTTT.

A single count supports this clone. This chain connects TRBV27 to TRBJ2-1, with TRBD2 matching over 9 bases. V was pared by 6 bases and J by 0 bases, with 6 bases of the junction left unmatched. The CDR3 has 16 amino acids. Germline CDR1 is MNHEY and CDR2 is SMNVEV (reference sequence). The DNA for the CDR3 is TGTGCCAGCAGGGCCGCGGGGGGGAGCTCCTACAATGAGCAGTTCTTC. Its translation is CASRAAGGSSYNEQFF.

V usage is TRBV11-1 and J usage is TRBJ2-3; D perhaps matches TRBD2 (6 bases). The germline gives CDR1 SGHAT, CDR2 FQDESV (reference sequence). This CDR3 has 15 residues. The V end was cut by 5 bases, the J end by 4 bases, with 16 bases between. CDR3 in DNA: TGTGCCAGCAGCCCCCCAGGATCGGGGGCAGATACGCAGTATTTT. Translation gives CASSPPGSGADTQYF.

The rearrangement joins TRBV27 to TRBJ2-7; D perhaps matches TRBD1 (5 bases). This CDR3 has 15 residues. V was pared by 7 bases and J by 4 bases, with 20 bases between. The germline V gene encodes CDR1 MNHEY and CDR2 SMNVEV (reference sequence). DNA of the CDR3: TGTGCCAGCACCTCAGCCGGGTCAGGGCATTACGAGCAGTACTTC. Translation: CASTSAGSGHYEQYF.